These 6 T cell receptor beta chains were all obtained from the same sample, sequenced in a study of blood T cell repertoires in COVID-19. This table comes from immunoSEQ multiplex PCR, and its TCRdb copy is limited to in-frame clones, with some not included. The sample has some 45,000 clones, around 85% seen once. The sample comprised peripheral blood. The source of these receptors is an elderly woman with acute or convalescent COVID-19.

The gene calls are TRBV3-1 (or the pseudogene TRBV3-2) and TRBJ2-7; no clear D. CDR3 length equals 13 residues. CDR1 is LGHDT and CDR2 is YNNKEL in the germline V gene (reference sequence). V lost 0 bases and J lost 8, with 11 bases in between. CDR3 loop: CASSQDSARQQYF. The DNA of the CDR3 is TGTGCCAGCAGCCAAGATTCGGCCAGGCAGCAGTACTTC.

V and J are TRBV30 and TRBJ1-5; TRBD1 aligns across 9 bases. Trimming removed 3 bases from V and 6 bases from J; junction bases left unmatched: 3. The germline gives CDR1 GTSNPN, CDR2 SVGIG (reference sequence). The length of the CDR3 is 13 residues. CDR3 residues: CAWRQGAGQPQHF. The CDR3 nucleotides read TGTGCCTGGAGACAGGGGGCAGGTCAGCCCCAGCATTTT.

In its sample, this clone was seen once. The genes are TRBV12-2 and TRBJ2-5; the table gives TRBD2 as D, unverified against the DNA. TRBV12-2 is labeled a pseudogene. The CDR3 has 17 residues. CDR3 sequence reads: CASRLGTSGSEDETQYF. CDR3 sequence (DNA): TGTGCAAGTCGCTTAGGGACTAGCGGGAGTGAGGACGAGACCCAGTACTTC.

The rearrangement links TRBV6-1 to TRBJ1-2; 8 bases match TRBD1. In germline, CDR1 is MNHNS, CDR2 SASEGT. The V and J ends lost 5 bases and 5 bases, in that order; junction bases with no gene match: 7. The CDR3 contains 14 residues. The CDR3, as DNA: TGTGCCAGCAGTTTGGACAGGGTAAATTATGGCTACACCTTC. The encoded protein is CASSLDRVNYGYTF.

This chain uses TRBV20-1 with TRBJ2-1; D perhaps matches TRBD1 (6 bases). This CDR3 has 14 residues. The V end lost 3 bases, the J end lost 0 bases, and 9 bases lay between the germline ends. Germline CDR1 DFQATT, CDR2 SNEGSKA (reference sequence). The chain's CDR3 is CSASKGGSYNEQFF. DNA of the CDR3: TGCAGTGCTAGTAAAGGGGGCTCCTACAATGAGCAGTTCTTC.

The chain carries TRBV5-1 and TRBJ1-2; D not certain. Germline CDR1 is SGHRS and CDR2 is YFSETQ. The V gene lost 4 bases and the J gene lost 4 bases, with 14 bases spanning the gap. The CDR3 is 14 residues long. CDR3 sequence (DNA): TGCGCCAGCAGCCCGGAACAGAGTTTCTATGGCTACACCTTC. Amino acid sequence: CASSPEQSFYGYTF.